The 4 T cell receptor beta chains below all came from one sample that was sequenced in a study of blood T cell repertoires in COVID-19. TCRdb keeps only in-frame clones here, not all; method: immunoSEQ multiplex PCR. The sample shows about 250,000 clones, about 68% of them seen only once. Sequencing was carried out using peripheral blood. These receptors were taken from a woman of 80 years or more with acute or convalescent COVID-19.

The chain combines TRBV11-2 with TRBJ1-1; 10 bases map to TRBD1. Germline V gene data show CDR1 as SGHAT and CDR2 as FQNNGV. The V and J ends lost 5 bases and 11 bases, in that order; junction bases with no gene match: 14. This CDR3 contains 15 residues. CDR3 residues: CASSPQERQGAQAFF. CDR3 in DNA: TGTGCCAGCAGCCCCCAAGAAAGACAGGGGGCTCAGGCTTTCTTT. The whole variable domain, remainder taken from reference TRBV11-2 and TRBJ1-1, is EAGVAQSPRYKIIEKRQSVAFWCNPISGHATLYWYQQILGQGPKLLIQFQNNGVVDDSQLPKDRFSAERLKGVDSTLKIQPAKLEDSAVYLCASSPQERQGAQAFFGQGTRLTVV.

In its sample, this clone was seen a few times. The chain uses TRBV6-5 and TRBJ1-6, with TRBD1 matching 11 bases. V gave up 5 bases and J gave up 9 bases; unmatched junction bases: 6. There are 15 residues in the CDR3. Looked up from germline, CDR1 is MNHEY and CDR2 is SVGAGI. CDR3 bases: TGTGCCAGCAGTCCCAAGGGACAGGGGGTTTCACCCCTCCACTTT. This codes for CASSPKGQGVSPLHF.

This clone was detected a few times. The genes are TRBV6-5 and TRBJ1-2, with a possible D match to TRBD1 (5 bases). CDR1 is MNHEY, CDR2 SVGAGI, per germline. This CDR3 has 14 amino acids. V lost 5 bases, J lost 5 bases, and 15 bases lay in between. In DNA, the CDR3 is TGTGCCAGCAGTATGGCGGGACGTTCGTATGGCTACACCTTC. Translated: CASSMAGRSYGYTF.

The J gene is TRBJ2-3, the V gene TRBV7-3; 14 bases line up with TRBD2. With 3 bases clipped from V and 5 bases from J, the junction kept 7 bases outside the gene matches. This CDR3 spans 17 amino acids. In germline, CDR1 is SGHTA, CDR2 FQGTGA. CDR3 sequence: CASSFTGTSGGIDTQYF. CDR3 bases: TGTGCCAGCAGCTTTACCGGGACTAGCGGGGGTATAGATACGCAGTATTTT.